These T cell receptor beta chains were read from a single sample in a study of blood T cells in healthy people across ages. MiXCR, run by TCRdb on the 5' RACE reads, gives a single entry per CDR3 protein. The sample has around 2 million distinct CDR3 sequences; about two fifths are singletons. Sequencing used blood. Receptors were obtained from a human donor in good health. Each CDR3 is given with its conserved first and last residue.

J,V,CDR3
TRBJ2-7,TRBV11-2,CASSLGTAGPYEQYF
TRBJ1-1,TRBV4-1,CASSLGQGASGEAFF
TRBJ2-5,TRBV5-6,CASSLLTRGETQYF
TRBJ2-5,TRBV15,CATSYSGGVGVETQYF
TRBJ1-2,TRBV5-1,CASSLPSDGYTF
TRBJ2-7,TRBV28,CASSSLKGSSSYEQYF
TRBJ2-1,TRBV6-5,CASSQGRRLSYNEQFF
TRBJ2-2,TRBV4-2,CASSQGVNGELFF
TRBJ1-4,TRBV7-8,CASSPHRDSAEKLFF
TRBJ2-1,TRBV20-1,CSAYFRDRGWNEQFF
TRBJ1-1,TRBV5-5,CASSLVGGLFTEAFF
TRBJ1-5,TRBV28,CASSFEESNQPQHF
TRBJ2-1,TRBV20-1,CSASSGGGTNNGQFF
TRBJ2-7,TRBV25-1,CASSESGHLGEQYF
TRBJ2-1,TRBV28,CASSLTMGRNEQFF
TRBJ2-5,TRBV28,CASSFFGDETQYF
TRBJ1-4,TRBV4-3,CASSPPGQSEGEKLFF
TRBJ1-1,TRBV3-1,CASSPNRARGNTEAFF
TRBJ2-3,TRBV20-1,CSAKGDRGLGDTQYF
.,TRBV7-6,CASSKGEGVWCEQYF
TRBJ2-1,TRBV29-1,CSVGVGQEQFF
TRBJ2-1,TRBV27,CASSTPLGRPYNEQFF
TRBJ2-7,TRBV7-9,CASSSLYTGSNEQYF
TRBJ2-3,TRBV4-3,CASSQDGTSSEDTQYF
TRBJ1-1,TRBV24-1,CATRPACTEAFF
TRBJ1-2,TRBV6-5,CASSYGALLSDYGYTF
TRBJ2-3,TRBV12-3/TRBV12-4,CASTHGQAPDTQYF
TRBJ2-7,TRBV6-5,CASLYTIFRDRGSYEQYF
TRBJ2-2,TRBV12-3/TRBV12-4,CASSFGMVAGELFF
TRBJ1-4,TRBV6-6,CASGEGPREKLFF
TRBJ1-2,TRBV5-1,CASSLDLGRNYGYTF
TRBJ2-7,TRBV7-9,CASSCRDRAYEQYF
TRBJ1-2,TRBV29-1,CSVDPRAYGYTF
TRBJ2-3,TRBV7-2,CASSLVGGTVADTQYF
TRBJ2-7,TRBV10-3,CAISESTGARYEQYF
TRBJ2-7,TRBV6-2/TRBV6-3,CASSPSRDIGSYEQYF
TRBJ1-1,TRBV4-1,CASTTSGTEAFF
TRBJ2-1,TRBV18,CASSPGVAAEQFF
TRBJ2-7,TRBV6-5,CASTPTGRFSYEQYF
.,TRBV6-2/TRBV6-3,CASKKRGRQQETQYF
TRBJ2-2,TRBV28,CAAAGRGTGELFF
TRBJ1-4,TRBV5-4,CASRGQDEKLFF
TRBJ2-2,TRBV2,CASRDRGRPTGELFF
TRBJ2-2,TRBV5-1,CASSLPGTSTGELFF
TRBJ2-7,TRBV24-1,CATSTGNYEQYF
TRBJ1-5,TRBV10-3,CAISDPAHQPQHF
TRBJ1-6,TRBV7-9,CALLPGGYNSPLHF
TRBJ2-1,TRBV6-4,CASNIVAGKNNEQFF
TRBJ2-3,TRBV7-2,CASSFDKGSREYF
TRBJ2-7,TRBV10-3,CAIPGQGPYEQYF
TRBJ2-1,TRBV9,CASSVAYALGEQFF
TRBJ1-2,TRBV7-2,CASSPRDKTYGHTF
TRBJ2-7,TRBV7-3,CASSPTGTGDTYEQYF
TRBJ1-1,TRBV4-1,CASSPLTAGIMNTEAFF
TRBJ2-5,TRBV4-1,CASSQGSGLAGVGGTQYF
TRBJ1-2,TRBV6-5,CASSQGMAGCYGYTF
TRBJ2-3,TRBV7-3,CASSLQPRYTQYF
TRBJ1-5,TRBV6-6,CASSRGTNSNQPQHF
.,TRBV7-8,CASSPLAGGSYNEQYF